This T cell receptor beta chain was retrieved from a study of Ad26.COV2.S vaccination and SARS-CoV-2 variants. Study-level background: Ad26.COV2.S was injected intramuscularly once or twice, 56 days apart.

Study conclusions and caveats: Substantial response breadth was reportedly seen for spike-specific CD8+ and CD4+ T cells after vaccination. Recipients of vaccine and of placebo showed similar breadth of their non-spike TCR repertoires.

CDR1 SNHLY and CDR2 FYNNEI come from the germline V gene. With 9 bases clipped from V and 4 bases from J, the junction kept 8 bases outside the gene matches. The CDR3 runs to 14 residues. As for treatment: roughly 18 received Ad26.COV2.S at low or high dose, single or two shots; 5 received placebo; per-sample allocation not given. Sampling was performed 63 days after the first vaccine or placebo injection. Method: immunoSEQ multiplex PCR; TCRdb's copy keeps in-frame clones and lacks some. Found here are 200,000 to 300,000 clones, approximately 88% of them singletons; the top ten hold approximately 12%. Points on this clone: Its antigen is unidentified.

Specimen: peripheral blood, collected in a trial of Ad26.COV2.S vaccine versus placebo. V usage is TRBV2 and J usage is TRBJ2-2, with 7 bases matching TRBD2. The sequence was collected from a person between 18 and 65 years old who received the Ad26.COV2.S COVID-19 vaccine or a placebo. The CDR3 DNA is TGTGCCAGTTTTCGGGAGGCGGGCACCGGGGAGCTGTTTTTT. The encoded protein is CASFREAGTGELFF.